A single sample gave rise to the 4 T cell receptor beta chains below, sequenced in a study of graft-versus-host responses after intestinal transplantation. No antigen has been assigned to these receptors. Data came from immunoSEQ multiplex PCR; TCRdb stores just in-frame clones and leaves some out. The sample has tens of thousands of clones; 90% are singletons. Material: unstimulated CD8+ T cells sorted from spleen or lymph node cells, obtained before transplant. All receptors derive from a human donor who was the organ donor for an intestinal transplant.

V is TRBV19 and J is TRBJ1-5; D not resolved. CDR3 length: 13 residues. CDR1 LNHDA and CDR2 SQIVND come from the germline V gene (reference sequence). The V gene lost 3 bases and the J gene lost 7 bases, with 10 bases spanning the gap. DNA for the CDR3: TGTGCCAGTAGTATTGATGTAGCCCAGCCCCAGCATTTT. Translating gives CASSIDVAQPQHF. Full variable domain (rest looked up from reference TRBV19 and TRBJ1-5): DGGITQSPKYLFRKEGQNVTLSCEQNLNHDAMYWYRQDPGQGLRLIYYSQIVNDFQKGDIAEGYSVSREKKESFPLTVTSAQKNPTAFYLCASSIDVAQPQHFGDGTRLSIL.

The chain has TRBV7-9 and TRBJ2-7; 7 nucleotides align to TRBD2. From germline, CDR1 is SEHNR and CDR2 FQNEAQ (reference sequence). The V and J ends lost 8 bases and 3 bases, in that order; junction bases with no gene match: 10. This CDR3 spans 14 amino acids. The CDR3 sequence: CASGWGGVFYEQYF. The CDR3 nucleotides are TGTGCCAGCGGTTGGGGGGGAGTGTTCTACGAGCAGTACTTC.

Only a few counts were recorded for this clone. V is TRBV6-4 and J is TRBJ2-3; 7 nucleotides agree with TRBD1. The CDR3 runs to 15 residues. V lost 3 bases and J lost 1; bases outside the gene matches: 4. From germline, CDR1 is MRHNA and CDR2 SNTAGT. The CDR3 DNA is TGTGCCAGCAGTGAGAGCACAGGGGGCACAGATACGCAGTATTTT. This codes for CASSESTGGTDTQYF.

The chain has TRBV19 and TRBJ2-5; the match to TRBD2 covers 8 bases. The tail of the sequence fits TRBJ2-7 better, so the J call may be wrong. This CDR3 is built from 14 residues. Germline assignment: CDR1 LNHDA and CDR2 SQIVND (reference sequence). For the CDR3, the DNA is TGTGCCAGTAGCCGTAGCGGGGTCTCCTACGAGCAGTACTTC. Protein sequence: CASSRSGVSYEQYF.